Included here is one T cell receptor (beta chain) sequence, with context. The sample is drawn from a study of blood T cell repertoires in COVID-19. About the study: From the United States, Italy and Spain came samples of acute and convalescent COVID-19. In each case, the material was cDNA or gDNA derived from T cells, B-cell-depleted T cells, or PBMCs.

This CDR3 region has 16 residues. V lost 4 bases to trimming and J lost 2 bases, with 14 bases between them. CDR1 is MGHRA, CDR2 YSYEKL, per germline. In the authors' workflow: Researchers report that nucleated cell counts were estimated from reference gene primer amplification. TCRdb keeps only in-frame clones here, not all; method: immunoSEQ multiplex PCR. V and J calls and clone size follow that table, whereas D and trimming were derived from the DNA. The repertoire holds some 400,000 clones, with approximately 77% as singletons. The chain combines TRBV4-1 with TRBJ2-2; TRBD2 might be the D (6 bases). This TCR was recovered from a human donor with acute or convalescent COVID-19. The donor label of this sample is uncertain. Sequencing input: peripheral blood. The CDR3 is CASSPHPGLNTGELFF. The CDR3 coding sequence is TGCGCCAGCAGCCCCCACCCGGGACTCAACACCGGGGAGCTGTTTTTT.